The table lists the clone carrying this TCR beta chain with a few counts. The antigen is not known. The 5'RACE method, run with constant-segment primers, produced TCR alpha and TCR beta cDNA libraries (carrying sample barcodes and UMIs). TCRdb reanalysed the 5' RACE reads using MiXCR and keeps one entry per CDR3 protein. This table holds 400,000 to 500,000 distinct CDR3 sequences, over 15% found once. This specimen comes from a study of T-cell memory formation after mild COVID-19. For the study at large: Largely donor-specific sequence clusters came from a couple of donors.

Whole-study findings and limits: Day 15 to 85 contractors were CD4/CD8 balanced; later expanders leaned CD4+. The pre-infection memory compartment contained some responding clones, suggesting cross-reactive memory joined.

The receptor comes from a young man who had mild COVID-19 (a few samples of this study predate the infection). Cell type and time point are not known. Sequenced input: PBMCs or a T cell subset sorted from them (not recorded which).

The CDR3 region is CASLGVPTEAFF. Written as DNA, the CDR3 is TGTGCCAGCCTGGGCGTACCGACTGAAGCTTTCTTT. This chain uses TRBV6-6 with TRBJ1-1, with no clear D. The germline V gene encodes CDR1 MNHNY and CDR2 SVGAGI (reference sequence). The CDR3 extends over 12 amino acids. The V end was cut by 8 bases, the J end by 5 bases, with 12 bases between.